A selection of T cell receptor beta chains follows, all from one sample in a study of OX40 agonist ivuxolimab in advanced cancers. The method was immunoSEQ multiplex PCR; TCRdb's version includes in-frame clones alone and lacks a portion of them. The profile covers tens of thousands of clones, with roughly 90% appearing a single time and 0.44% taken by the ten largest. This specimen was CD4+ or CD8+ T cells sorted from blood, taken in a trial of the OX40 agonist ivuxolimab. These receptors were collected from an adult with an advanced solid tumor such as melanoma, head and neck, liver or kidney cancer. The CDR3 runs from the conserved cysteine through the conserved F or W. The order of the fields is CDR3 protein, CDR3 DNA, J gene, D gene, V gene, clone size. The D gene is left open where the match is weak. Only part of the rows carry a size: once, few, many, or a class if the clone is expanded.

CDR3: CASSIATSGKQFF
DNA: TGTGCCAGTAGTATAGCTACTAGCGGCAAGCAGTTCTTC
J: TRBJ2-1
D: TRBD2
V: TRBV19
size: -

CDR3: CASSGRTQFSGELFF
DNA: TGTGCCAGTAGTGGCAGGACCCAGTTCAGCGGGGAGCTGTTTTTT
J: TRBJ2-2
D: -
V: TRBV19
size: -

CDR3: CASSEGQGAYYEQYF
DNA: TGCGCCAGCAGTGAGGGGCAGGGGGCTTACTACGAGCAGTACTTC
J: TRBJ2-7
D: TRBD1
V: TRBV10-1
size: -

CDR3: CASSFGGHQNTGELFF
DNA: TGTGCCAGCAGCTTCGGCGGGCATCAGAACACCGGGGAGCTGTTTTTT
J: TRBJ2-2
D: -
V: TRBV11-3
size: once

CDR3: CASSPRGQALNEKLFF
DNA: TGCGCCAGCAGCCCCCGAGGACAGGCTCTAAATGAAAAACTGTTTTTT
J: TRBJ1-4
D: TRBD1
V: TRBV5-1
size: -

CDR3: CASSYSEGGGGNEQFF
DNA: TGTGCCAGCAGTTACTCGGAAGGGGGTGGGGGCAATGAGCAGTTCTTC
J: TRBJ2-1
D: -
V: TRBV6-6
size: -

CDR3: CASSQPAGELFF
DNA: TGCGCCAGCAGCCAACCCGCCGGGGAGCTGTTTTTT
J: TRBJ2-2
D: -
V: TRBV5-1
size: -

CDR3: CSVVGTGVEGANVLTF
DNA: TGCAGCGTTGTAGGGACAGGGGTAGAGGGGGCCAACGTCCTGACTTTC
J: TRBJ2-6
D: TRBD1
V: TRBV29-1
size: -

CDR3: CAISVGLAAHETQYF
DNA: TGTGCCATCAGCGTGGGACTAGCGGCCCACGAGACCCAGTACTTC
J: TRBJ2-5
D: TRBD2
V: TRBV10-3
size: -

CDR3: CASSRETSGLDYEQYF
DNA: TGTGCCAGCAGCCGGGAGACTAGCGGGTTAGACTACGAGCAGTACTTC
J: TRBJ2-7
D: TRBD2
V: TRBV14
size: -

CDR3: CASRATSGISYEQYF
DNA: TGTGCCAGCAGAGCCACTAGCGGGATAAGCTACGAGCAGTACTTC
J: TRBJ2-7
D: TRBD2
V: TRBV6-1
size: once

CDR3: CASSFGVEETQYF
DNA: TGTGCCAGCAGTTTTGGGGTGGAAGAGACCCAGTACTTC
J: TRBJ2-5
D: -
V: TRBV27
size: -

CDR3: CASSEGGADTQYF
DNA: TGCGCCAGCAGTGAAGGGGGCGCAGATACGCAGTATTTT
J: TRBJ2-3
D: TRBD1
V: TRBV10-2
size: -

CDR3: CASSLASSTYEQYF
DNA: TGTGCCAGCAGCTTGGCCTCCAGCACCTACGAGCAGTACTTC
J: TRBJ2-7
D: -
V: TRBV5-8
size: -

CDR3: CASSLPSAISTDTQYF
DNA: TGTGCCAGCAGCTTGCCCAGCGCTATTAGCACAGATACGCAGTATTTT
J: TRBJ2-3
D: -
V: TRBV11-2
size: -

CDR3: CASSQNSGANVLTF
DNA: TGTGCCAGCAGCCAAAATTCTGGGGCCAACGTCCTGACTTTC
J: TRBJ2-6
D: -
V: TRBV6-1
size: once

CDR3: CAISDSIAGHLSTDTQYF
DNA: TGTGCCATCAGTGACTCTATAGCGGGACACCTTAGCACAGATACGCAGTATTTT
J: TRBJ2-3
D: TRBD2
V: TRBV10-3
size: once

CDR3: CASSADPNKEEFF
DNA: TGTGCCAGCAGCGCCGACCCGAACAAGGAGGAGTTCTTC
J: TRBJ2-1
D: -
V: TRBV9
size: -

CDR3: CATGLAGDTGELFF
DNA: TGTGCCACCGGACTAGCGGGAGACACCGGGGAGCTGTTTTTT
J: TRBJ2-2
D: TRBD2
V: TRBV10-3
size: once

CDR3: CASSPPGGAEAFF
DNA: TGTGCCAGCTCACCACCGGGCGGGGCTGAAGCTTTCTTT
J: TRBJ1-1
D: -
V: TRBV18
size: few

CDR3: CASSPGTGSYGYTF
DNA: TGTGCCAGCAGCCCCGGGACAGGGTCCTATGGCTACACCTTC
J: TRBJ1-2
D: TRBD1
V: TRBV7-2
size: -

CDR3: CAWSAKGHGAPGYTF
DNA: TGTGCCTGGAGTGCTAAGGGACACGGAGCCCCTGGCTACACCTTC
J: TRBJ1-2
D: -
V: TRBV30
size: -

CDR3: CASRKLAGGDEQFF
DNA: TGTGCCAGCAGAAAACTAGCGGGAGGCGATGAGCAGTTCTTC
J: TRBJ2-1
D: TRBD2
V: TRBV11-3
size: -

CDR3: CASEEGLAETDTQYF
DNA: TGCGCCAGCGAAGAGGGACTAGCGGAAACCGATACGCAGTATTTT
J: TRBJ2-3
D: TRBD2
V: TRBV5-1
size: -

CDR3: CASSQVRLGGEQYF
DNA: TGTGCCAGCAGCCAAGTGAGACTAGGTGGCGAGCAGTACTTC
J: TRBJ2-7
D: -
V: TRBV14
size: -

CDR3: CASSSLLGGESTQYF
DNA: TGTGCCAGCAGCTCGTTACTTGGGGGAGAATCTACGCAGTATTTT
J: TRBJ2-3
D: -
V: TRBV7-2
size: -

CDR3: CASSSGTSGRGNNEQFF
DNA: TGTGCCAGCAGCTCAGGGACTAGCGGGAGAGGGAACAATGAGCAGTTCTTC
J: TRBJ2-1
D: TRBD2
V: TRBV5-5
size: -

CDR3: CASSTGGRASEQYF
DNA: TGTGCCAGCAGTACTGGGGGGAGGGCCTCCGAGCAGTACTTC
J: TRBJ2-7
D: TRBD2
V: TRBV6-5
size: -

CDR3: CASSIGSGSIEQFF
DNA: TGTGCCAGTAGTATAGGGAGCGGGAGTATTGAGCAGTTCTTC
J: TRBJ2-1
D: TRBD2
V: TRBV19
size: -

CDR3: CASGLVSTSGTPSYEQYF
DNA: TGTGCTAGTGGTTTGGTATCGACTAGCGGGACCCCTTCCTACGAGCAGTACTTC
J: TRBJ2-7
D: TRBD2
V: TRBV12-5
size: medium-sized

CDR3: CSVSALEGNIQYF
DNA: TGCAGCGTTTCCGCGCTAGAAGGAAACATTCAGTACTTC
J: TRBJ2-4
D: -
V: TRBV29-1
size: -

CDR3: CASSLAIGRQETQYF
DNA: TGCGCCAGCAGCTTGGCTATCGGGAGGCAAGAGACCCAGTACTTC
J: TRBJ2-5
D: TRBD2
V: TRBV5-1
size: -

CDR3: CASGDSGANVLTF
DNA: TGTGCCTCCGGAGACTCTGGGGCCAACGTCCTGACTTTC
J: TRBJ2-6
D: -
V: TRBV6-5
size: -

CDR3: CASRLEQGMQFF
DNA: TGTGCCAGCAGGTTAGAACAGGGGATGCAGTTCTTC
J: TRBJ2-1
D: TRBD1
V: TRBV6-1
size: -

CDR3: CASSVAGPYNEQFF
DNA: TGTGCCAGCAGCGTAGCGGGCCCCTACAATGAGCAGTTCTTC
J: TRBJ2-1
D: TRBD2
V: TRBV5-4
size: -

CDR3: CASSHVGVNTDTQYF
DNA: TGCGCCAGCAGCCATGTGGGAGTGAACACAGATACGCAGTATTTT
J: TRBJ2-3
D: -
V: TRBV4-1
size: -

CDR3: CASSGYRTRTEAFF
DNA: TGTGCCAGCAGCGGATACAGGACGCGGACTGAAGCTTTCTTT
J: TRBJ1-1
D: -
V: TRBV27
size: -

CDR3: CASSRDRGVTEAFF
DNA: TGTGCCAGCAGCCGCGACAGGGGGGTGACTGAAGCTTTCTTT
J: TRBJ1-1
D: TRBD1
V: TRBV5-8
size: -

CDR3: CASSAGQGYAGELFF
DNA: TGTGCCAGCTCCGCGGGACAGGGTTACGCCGGGGAGCTGTTTTTT
J: TRBJ2-2
D: TRBD1
V: TRBV18
size: -

CDR3: CASRSGGRGSNQPQHF
DNA: TGTGCCAGTAGGTCTGGGGGGCGCGGAAGCAATCAGCCCCAGCATTTT
J: TRBJ1-5
D: -
V: TRBV19
size: -

CDR3: CATSRLAGERELFF
DNA: TGTGCCACCAGCAGACTAGCGGGAGAGCGGGAGCTGTTTTTT
J: TRBJ2-2
D: TRBD2
V: TRBV15
size: -

CDR3: CASSNVGGASDQPQHF
DNA: TGTGCCAGTAGTAATGTGGGGGGCGCGTCTGATCAGCCCCAGCATTTT
J: TRBJ1-5
D: -
V: TRBV19
size: -

CDR3: CSAVRGEAFF
DNA: TGCAGTGCCGTTCGGGGCGAAGCTTTCTTT
J: TRBJ1-1
D: -
V: TRBV20-1
size: -

CDR3: CSVGIMADRTDTQYF
DNA: TGCAGCGTTGGAATAATGGCGGATCGCACAGATACGCAGTATTTT
J: TRBJ2-3
D: -
V: TRBV29-1
size: -

CDR3: CASSIDGQREAFF
DNA: TGTGCCAGTAGTATAGATGGTCAGCGTGAAGCTTTCTTT
J: TRBJ1-1
D: -
V: TRBV19
size: -

CDR3: CASSSGGLEDNEQFF
DNA: TGCGCCAGCAGTTCCGGAGGGCTAGAAGACAATGAGCAGTTCTTC
J: TRBJ2-1
D: -
V: TRBV5-1
size: -

CDR3: CASSDVNRAKGETQYF
DNA: TGTGCCAGCAGTGACGTCAACAGGGCCAAAGGAGAGACCCAGTACTTC
J: TRBJ2-5
D: -
V: TRBV6-1
size: once

CDR3: CASSVGRLAGNYDNEQFF
DNA: TGTGCCAGCAGCGTAGGGCGACTAGCGGGAAACTACGACAATGAGCAGTTCTTC
J: TRBJ2-1
D: TRBD2
V: TRBV9
size: -

CDR3: CASSLQGAGEKLFF
DNA: TGTGCCAGCAGCTTGCAAGGGGCGGGTGAAAAACTGTTTTTT
J: TRBJ1-4
D: -
V: TRBV5-4
size: -

CDR3: CASSSGPTGELFF
DNA: TGCGCCAGCAGTAGCGGACCCACCGGGGAGCTGTTTTTT
J: TRBJ2-2
D: -
V: TRBV10-2
size: -

CDR3: CASSLTLGGDTQYF
DNA: TGTGCCAGCAGCTTGACACTAGGTGGAGATACGCAGTATTTT
J: TRBJ2-3
D: -
V: TRBV7-9
size: -

CDR3: CASNKDSPPNTGELFF
DNA: TGTGCCAGCAACAAGGACAGCCCCCCGAACACCGGGGAGCTGTTTTTT
J: TRBJ2-2
D: -
V: TRBV19
size: -